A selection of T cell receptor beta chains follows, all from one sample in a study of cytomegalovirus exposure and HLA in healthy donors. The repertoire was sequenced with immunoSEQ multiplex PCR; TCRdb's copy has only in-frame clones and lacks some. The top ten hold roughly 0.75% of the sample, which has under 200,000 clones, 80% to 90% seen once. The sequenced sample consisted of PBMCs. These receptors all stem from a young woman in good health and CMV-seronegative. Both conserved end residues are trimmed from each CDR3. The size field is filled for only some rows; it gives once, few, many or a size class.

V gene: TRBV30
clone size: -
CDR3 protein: AWSVQALNVFLSSYEQY

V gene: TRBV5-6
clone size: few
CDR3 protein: ASSFRLAGAHEQY

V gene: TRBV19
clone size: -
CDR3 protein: ASSMGLSGAYEQY

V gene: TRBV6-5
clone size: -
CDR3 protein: ASSYSPGGAETQY

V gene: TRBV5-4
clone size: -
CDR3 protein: ASSLKTGQGEKLF

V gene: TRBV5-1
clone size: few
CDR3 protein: ASSLGGGTNTDTQY

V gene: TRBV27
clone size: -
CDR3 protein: ASRTGGWANEKLF

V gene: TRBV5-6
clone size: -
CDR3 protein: ASSSASAGPQH

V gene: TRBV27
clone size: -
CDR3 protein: ASRRGTKPYNEQF

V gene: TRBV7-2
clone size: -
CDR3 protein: ASSLARSNQPQH

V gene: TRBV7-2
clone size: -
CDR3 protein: ASSPQGRGAYEQY

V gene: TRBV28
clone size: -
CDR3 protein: ASSIAQGRVELNTEAF

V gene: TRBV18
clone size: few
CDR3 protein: ASSLGTNSNQPQH

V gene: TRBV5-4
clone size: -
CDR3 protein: ASSARRAGGPTYEQY

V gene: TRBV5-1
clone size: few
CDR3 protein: ASSLGHHHSPLH

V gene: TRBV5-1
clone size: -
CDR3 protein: ASSSGGGPVNKETQY

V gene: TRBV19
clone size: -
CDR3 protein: ASSTQGFNEKLF

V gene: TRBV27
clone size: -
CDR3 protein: ASSSVGQGGTEAF

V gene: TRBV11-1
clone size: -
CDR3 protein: ASSFSRGFTNTEAF

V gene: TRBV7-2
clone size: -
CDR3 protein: ASSLGRGAF

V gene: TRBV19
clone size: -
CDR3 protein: ASSASLAREQY

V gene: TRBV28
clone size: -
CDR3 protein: ASSYDSTNQPQH

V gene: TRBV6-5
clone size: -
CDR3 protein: ASSYSGLAEYEQY

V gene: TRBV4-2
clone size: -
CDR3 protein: ASSPRLAGNTDTQY

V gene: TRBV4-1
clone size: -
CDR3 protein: ASSQYTGLAEPGEQF

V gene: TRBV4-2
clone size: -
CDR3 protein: ASSQERGVGTEAF

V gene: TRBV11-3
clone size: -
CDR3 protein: ASSFSYTTRGSPPVYGYT

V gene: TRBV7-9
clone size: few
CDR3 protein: ANSFVGMNTEAF

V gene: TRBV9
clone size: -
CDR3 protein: ASSIGLAGKRYEQY

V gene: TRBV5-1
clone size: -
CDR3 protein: ASSPLTSGSSEQF

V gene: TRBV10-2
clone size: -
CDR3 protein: ASLEAGGWETQY

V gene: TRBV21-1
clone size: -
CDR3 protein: ASSKAKYSPFAQPQH

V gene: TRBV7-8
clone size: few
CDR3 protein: ASGLGQETQY

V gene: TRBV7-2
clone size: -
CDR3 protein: ASSLAGLNNEQF

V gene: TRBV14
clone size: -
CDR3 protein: ASSQDRGTGAF

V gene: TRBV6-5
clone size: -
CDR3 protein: ASSLGTGGLDTIY

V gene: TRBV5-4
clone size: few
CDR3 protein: ASSLRGAGANVLT

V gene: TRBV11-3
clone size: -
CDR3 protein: ASSLGGDLNNEQF

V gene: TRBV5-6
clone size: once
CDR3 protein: ASSIATGEQTQY

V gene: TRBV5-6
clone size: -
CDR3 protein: ASSPGGRISTDTQY

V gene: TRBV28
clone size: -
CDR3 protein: ASRGDYGYT

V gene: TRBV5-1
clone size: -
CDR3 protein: ASRSLAGGPNEQY

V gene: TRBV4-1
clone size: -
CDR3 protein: ASSPSPAGGYEQY

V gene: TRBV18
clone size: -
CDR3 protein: ASSPLAGTQETQY

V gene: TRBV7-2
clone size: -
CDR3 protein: ASSAGQGHYNEQF

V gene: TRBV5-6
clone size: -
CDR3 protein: ASSLNQGNYGYT

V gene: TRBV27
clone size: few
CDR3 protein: ASSYRPGTEDSPLH

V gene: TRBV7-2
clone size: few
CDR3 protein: ASSLGPLIQQY

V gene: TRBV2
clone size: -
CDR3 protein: ASSGELAGVETQY